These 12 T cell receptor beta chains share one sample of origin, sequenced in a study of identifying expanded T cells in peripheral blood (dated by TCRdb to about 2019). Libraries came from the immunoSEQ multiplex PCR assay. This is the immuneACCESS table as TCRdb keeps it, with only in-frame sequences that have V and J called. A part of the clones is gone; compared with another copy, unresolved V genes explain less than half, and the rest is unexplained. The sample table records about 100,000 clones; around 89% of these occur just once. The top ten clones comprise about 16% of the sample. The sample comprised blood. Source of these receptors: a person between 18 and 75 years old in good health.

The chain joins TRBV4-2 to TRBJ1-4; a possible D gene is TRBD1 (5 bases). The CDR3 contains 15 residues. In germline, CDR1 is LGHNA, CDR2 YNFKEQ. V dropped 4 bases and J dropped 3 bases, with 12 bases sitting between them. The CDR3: CASSLPGRANEKLFF. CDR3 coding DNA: TGTGCCAGCAGCCTCCCGGGCAGGGCTAATGAAAAACTGTTTTTT.

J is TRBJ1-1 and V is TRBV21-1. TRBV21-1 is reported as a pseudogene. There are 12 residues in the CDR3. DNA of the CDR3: TGTGCCAGCAGCAAAGGGAACACTGAAGCTTTCTTT. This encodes CASSKGNTEAFF.

The CDR3 region has the DNA TGTGCCATCAGGGCCACAGATACGCAGTATTTT. Its translation is CAIRATDTQYF. This chain links TRBV10-3 with TRBJ2-3; D not certain. Germline V gives CDR1 ENHRY, CDR2 SYGVKD. This CDR3 is built from 11 residues. Trimming removed 6 bases from V and 2 bases from J, with 3 bases in between.

The CDR3 coding sequence is TGTGCCAGCAGCGACGGACAGGGGGAAGAGACCCAGTACTTC. Amino acid sequence: CASSDGQGEETQYF. This chain connects TRBV9 to TRBJ2-5; TRBD1 agrees at 10 bases. J gave up 3 bases and V 3 bases, and 2 bases lay outside the gene matches. CDR1 and CDR2 from the germline V gene are SGDLS and YYNGEE. The CDR3 runs 14 residues.

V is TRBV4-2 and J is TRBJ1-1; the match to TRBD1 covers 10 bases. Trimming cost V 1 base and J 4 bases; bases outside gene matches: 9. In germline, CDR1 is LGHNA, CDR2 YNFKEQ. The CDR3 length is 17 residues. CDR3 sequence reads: CASSQGRQGARGTEAFF. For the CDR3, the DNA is TGTGCCAGCAGCCAAGGGAGACAGGGGGCGCGGGGCACTGAAGCTTTCTTT.

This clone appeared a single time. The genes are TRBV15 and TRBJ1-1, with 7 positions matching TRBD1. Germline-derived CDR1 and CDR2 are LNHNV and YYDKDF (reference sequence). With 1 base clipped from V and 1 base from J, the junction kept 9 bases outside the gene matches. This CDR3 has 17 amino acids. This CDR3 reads CATSRGWGQLGNTEAFF. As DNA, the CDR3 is TGTGCCACCAGCAGAGGGTGGGGACAGCTCGGGAACACTGAAGCTTTCTTT.

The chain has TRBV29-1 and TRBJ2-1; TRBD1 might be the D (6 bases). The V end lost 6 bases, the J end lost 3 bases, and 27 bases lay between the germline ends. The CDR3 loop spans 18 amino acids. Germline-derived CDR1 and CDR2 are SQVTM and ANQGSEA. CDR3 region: CSVTAYIGIRQDYNEQFF. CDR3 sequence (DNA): TGCAGCGTCACTGCGTACATCGGGATAAGACAGGACTACAATGAGCAGTTCTTC.

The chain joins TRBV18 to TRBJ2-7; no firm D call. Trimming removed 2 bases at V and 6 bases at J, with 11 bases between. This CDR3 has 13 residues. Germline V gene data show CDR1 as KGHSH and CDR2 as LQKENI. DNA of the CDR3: TGTGCCAGCTCACCAGCCGGCCGCTCCGAGCAGTACTTC. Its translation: CASSPAGRSEQYF.

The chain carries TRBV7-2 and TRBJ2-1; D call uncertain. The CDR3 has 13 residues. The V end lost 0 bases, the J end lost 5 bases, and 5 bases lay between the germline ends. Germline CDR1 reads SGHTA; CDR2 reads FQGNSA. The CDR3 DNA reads TGTGCCAGCAGCTTAGCCCACGACAATGAGCAGTTCTTC. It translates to CASSLAHDNEQFF.

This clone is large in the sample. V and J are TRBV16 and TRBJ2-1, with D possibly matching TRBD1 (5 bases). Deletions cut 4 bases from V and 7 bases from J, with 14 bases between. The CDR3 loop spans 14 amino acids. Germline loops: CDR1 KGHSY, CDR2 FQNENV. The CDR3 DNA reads TGTGCCAGCAGCCTATGGGGCCAAAAGAATGAGCAGTTCTTC. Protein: CASSLWGQKNEQFF.

The DNA for the CDR3 is TGTGCCAGTGGGACCACTGAAGCTTTCTTT. Amino acid sequence: CASGTTEAFF. The chain links TRBV19 to TRBJ1-1; D perhaps matches TRBD1 (5 bases). CDR1 and CDR2 (germline): LNHDA, SQIVND (reference sequence). Trimming removed 8 bases at V and 4 bases at J, with 5 bases between. The CDR3 is 10 amino acids.

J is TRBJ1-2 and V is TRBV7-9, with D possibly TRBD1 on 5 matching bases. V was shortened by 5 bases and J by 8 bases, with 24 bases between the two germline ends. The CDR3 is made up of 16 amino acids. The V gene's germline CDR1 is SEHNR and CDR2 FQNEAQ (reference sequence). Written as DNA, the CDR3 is TGTGCCAGCAGCAGGGAGCAGGGAGTGGAATGGTTGGGCTACACCTTC. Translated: CASSREQGVEWLGYTF.